These 28 T cell receptor beta chains originate from one sample sequenced in a study of T-cell reconstitution after alpha-beta-depleted transplantation in children. Preparation of the TCRbeta library involved a method that used unique molecular identifiers. TCRdb reanalysed the PCR reads using MiXCR and keeps one entry per CDR3 protein. The data contain 550,000 to 800,000 distinct CDR3 sequences, around 13% of them singletons. This specimen consisted of PBMCs, obtained before TCRalphabeta/CD19-depleted stem cell transplant. All receptors come from a girl aged 2 to 10 with congenital amegakaryocytic thrombocytopenia, due to receive a stem cell transplant.

This clonotype showed up just a few times. The V and J genes are TRBV7-8 and TRBJ2-1; 13 positions match TRBD2. From germline, CDR1 is SGHVS and CDR2 FQNEAQ. J gave up 6 bases and V 5 bases, and 10 bases lay outside the gene matches. There are 17 residues in the CDR3. The CDR3 region has the DNA TGTGCCAGCAGCCCCGGGACTAGCGGGATCCTCGGCAATGAGCAGTTCTTC. It encodes CASSPGTSGILGNEQFF.

The J gene is TRBJ2-5, the V gene TRBV7-6, with TRBD1 matching over 7 bases. The CDR3 is 12 amino acids. The V segment lost 5 bases and the J segment 5 bases; nucleotides outside the gene matches: 2. Germline V gene sequence: CDR1 SGHVS, CDR2 FNYEAQ. CDR3 coding DNA: TGTGCCAGCAGCAAACAGGGGGAGACCCAGTACTTC. This translates into CASSKQGETQYF.

This clonotype was observed many times. The CDR3 reads CSANWLLAGTYEQYF. The CDR3 nucleotides read TGCAGTGCTAATTGGCTGCTAGCGGGGACCTACGAGCAGTACTTC. The gene calls are TRBV20-1 and TRBJ2-7, with 9 bases lining up with TRBD2. CDR1 is DFQATT and CDR2 is SNEGSKA in the germline V gene (reference sequence). Germline trimming cut 4 bases from V and 2 bases from J; bases unmatched to any gene: 9. This CDR3 is built from 15 residues.

This clonotype has at least ten counts. The gene calls are TRBV5-1 and TRBJ2-1; 9 bases map to TRBD1. Germline loops: CDR1 SGHRS, CDR2 YFSETQ. CDR3 length: 15 amino acids. J lost 8 bases, V lost 4 bases, and 10 bases had no gene match. CDR3 sequence reads: CASSIRDRVMDEQFF. CDR3 bases: TGCGCCAGCAGCATCCGGGACAGGGTGATGGATGAGCAGTTCTTC. Variable domain in full (rest from reference TRBV5-1 and TRBJ2-1): KAGVTQTPRYLIKTRGQQVTLSCSPISGHRSVSWYQQTPGQGLQFLFEYFSETQRNKGNFPGRFSGRQFSNSRSEMNVSTLELGDSALYLCASSIRDRVMDEQFFGPGTRLTVL.

This clonotype turned up a few times. The chain employs TRBV20-1 and TRBJ2-3; 11 bases agree with TRBD2. V was pared by 5 bases and J by 5 bases, with 6 bases of the junction left unmatched. Germline-derived CDR1 and CDR2 are DFQATT and SNEGSKA (reference sequence). The CDR3 sequence is 14 residues long. This CDR3 is CSAFSGRARDTQYF. CDR3 nucleotide sequence: TGCAGTGCTTTTAGCGGGAGGGCCAGAGATACGCAGTATTTT.

In its sample, this clonotype was seen a few times. Sequence at one end of the junction differs from germline and may be a read error. This chain links TRBV7-6 with TRBJ2-7; 9 positions agree with TRBD2. This CDR3 has 14 residues. Germline CDR1 and CDR2: SGHVS and FNYEAQ. The CDR3: CASSLAGRLYEQYF. CDR3 DNA sequence: TGTGCCAGCAGCCTAGCGGGAAGGTTGTACGAGCAGTACTTC.

This clonotype was found a few times. The chain carries TRBV29-1 and TRBJ2-2, with a possible D match to TRBD2 (7 bases). Germline CDR1 reads SQVTM; CDR2 reads ANQGSEA. There are 15 residues in the CDR3. Trimming removed 4 bases at V and 1 base at J, with 13 bases between. The CDR3 loop is CSVAGRGRNTGELFF. As DNA, the CDR3 is TGCAGCGTTGCAGGGAGGGGGAGGAACACCGGGGAGCTGTTTTTT.

This clonotype was picked up many times. The chain uses TRBV5-6 and TRBJ2-4; the D gene is possibly TRBD2 (6 bases). The CDR3 covers 15 residues. The germline gives CDR1 SGHDT, CDR2 YYEEEE. Trimming left V 0 bases short and J 7 bases short, with 14 bases between. CDR3 coding DNA: TGTGCCAGCAGCTTGGTGGGGGGTTTTATGAACATTCAGTACTTC. It is translated as CASSLVGGFMNIQYF. The variable domain in full, completed from reference TRBV5-6 and TRBJ2-4, reads DAGVTQSPTHLIKTRGQQVTLRCSPKSGHDTVSWYQQALGQGPQFIFQYYEEEERQRGNFPDRFSGHQFPNYSSELNVNALLLGDSALYLCASSLVGGFMNIQYFGAGTRLSVL.

The CDR3, as DNA: TGCAGTGCTAGAGATGACGACAGGGGCTTTTGGGGCAATCAGCCCCAGCATTTT. It encodes CSARDDDRGFWGNQPQHF. This rearrangement joins TRBV20-1 to TRBJ1-5; 8 nucleotides agree with TRBD1. Germline CDR1 is DFQATT and CDR2 is SNEGSKA (reference sequence). Trimming cost V 0 bases and J 2 bases; bases outside gene matches: 12. The CDR3 loop spans 18 amino acids.

In this sample, this clonotype turned up a few times. This chain connects TRBV5-5 to TRBJ2-7; D unresolved. Trimming left V 2 bases short and J 5 bases short, with 11 bases between. Germline values: CDR1 SGHKS, CDR2 YYEKEE (reference sequence). The CDR3 extends over 13 amino acids. For the CDR3, the DNA is TGTGCCAGCAGCTTCGAAAGTTCCCACGAGCAGTACTTC. Its translation: CASSFESSHEQYF.

The genes are TRBV6-1 and TRBJ2-1; D assignment may be TRBD1 or TRBD2 (5 bases each). Germline V gene lookup returns CDR1 MNHNS and CDR2 SASEGT. The CDR3 runs to 14 residues. V was trimmed by 4 bases and J by 12 bases, leaving 19 bases between them. CDR3 sequence (DNA): TGTGCCAGCAGTGGCCGGGACGGGGATTTCGGGCAGTTCTTC. Its protein is CASSGRDGDFGQFF.

The chain is built from TRBV30 and TRBJ2-7, with no clear D. CDR3 length: 12 amino acids. V lost 0 bases and J 10 bases, leaving 13 bases between the germline ends. Per the germline V gene, CDR1 is GTSNPN and CDR2 is SVGIG (reference sequence). The CDR3 nucleotides are TGTGCCTGGAGTGTATCGGTGGCCGCTCAGTACTTC. Encoded protein: CAWSVSVAAQYF.

This clonotype was observed many times. This rearrangement joins TRBV7-9 to TRBJ1-1; the D is unclear. CDR3 length: 14 amino acids. Germline-derived CDR1 and CDR2 are SEHNR and FQNEAQ (reference sequence). Trimming took off 3 bases at V and 4 bases at J, with 12 bases between the two ends. The CDR3 reads CASSLLGFGTEAFF. DNA for the CDR3: TGTGCCAGCAGCTTGTTGGGATTTGGCACTGAAGCTTTCTTT.

In DNA form, the CDR3 reads TGTGCCAGCAGTTGGGACTGGAGGGAGCAGTTCTTC. Translated: CASSWDWREQFF. The V and J genes are TRBV6-1 and TRBJ2-1, with D perhaps matching TRBD2 (6 bases). Deletions cut 5 bases from V and 10 bases from J, with 12 bases between. Germline CDR1 is MNHNS and CDR2 is SASEGT. The CDR3 consists of 12 residues.

This clonotype has ten or more counts. The rearrangement joins TRBV20-1 to TRBJ2-7, with D perhaps being TRBD1 or TRBD2 (5 bases each). The CDR3 consists of 16 residues. V was clipped by 1 base and J by 2 bases, with 18 bases between them. Germline V CDR1 and CDR2: DFQATT, SNEGSKA (reference sequence). CDR3 sequence reads: CSARAFEGRLAYEQYF. In DNA, the CDR3 is TGCAGTGCTAGAGCCTTCGAGGGACGGCTGGCCTACGAGCAGTACTTC.

This clonotype was detected many times. The rearrangement joins TRBV12-5 to TRBJ2-7; D remains ambiguous. Germline assignment: CDR1 LGHNT and CDR2 FRNRAP. The length of the CDR3 is 13 residues. The V and J ends lost 5 bases and 0 bases respectively, with 8 bases between them. Here the CDR3 DNA reads TGTGCTAGTGGTGACGGACCCTCCTACGAGCAGTACTTC. Its translation: CASGDGPSYEQYF.

This clonotype was detected only a few times. The chain is built from TRBV5-1 and TRBJ2-7, with TRBD2 matching 13 bases. Germline CDR1 SGHRS, CDR2 YFSETQ. The CDR3 contains 16 residues. The V and J ends lost 4 bases and 2 bases, in that order; junction bases with no gene match: 6. CDR3: CASSPRTSGSTYEQYF. The CDR3 DNA reads as TGCGCCAGCAGCCCAAGGACTAGCGGGAGTACCTACGAGCAGTACTTC.

This chain connects TRBV18 to TRBJ1-3; the D gene is possibly TRBD1 (6 bases). Trimming pared 2 bases from V and 4 bases from J, leaving 12 bases between. The CDR3 has 15 amino acids. Germline CDR1 KGHSH, CDR2 LQKENI. This CDR3 reads CASSPGGNAGNTIYF. In DNA, the CDR3 is TGTGCCAGCTCACCAGGGGGCAATGCCGGAAACACCATATATTTT.

This clonotype was seen ten or more times. This chain uses TRBV12-3 or TRBV12-4 with TRBJ2-2; D is unclear. Deletions cut 2 bases from V and 16 bases from J, with 14 bases between. The CDR3 covers 12 residues. The CDR3 protein is CASSLPPAGRFF. Written as DNA, the CDR3 is TGTGCCAGCAGTTTACCCCCTGCTGGAAGGTTTTTT.

In its sample, this clonotype was seen many times. The V and J genes are TRBV20-1 and TRBJ2-1, with 8 positions matching TRBD2. Trimming at V came to 0 bases and at J to 8 bases, leaving 12 bases not matched to a gene. CDR1 DFQATT and CDR2 SNEGSKA come from the germline V gene (reference sequence). The CDR3 sequence is 16 residues long. CDR3 coding DNA: TGCAGTGCTAGAGAGGTCGGGGGGGCGATTGTAGATGAGCAGTTCTTC. It codes for CSAREVGGAIVDEQFF.

With respect to this clonotype: Just one base apart from a much larger clone, this may be a read error. The CDR3 does not end in the conserved phenylalanine or tryptophan, so this is likely a read error. V usage is TRBV7-9 and J usage is TRBJ2-7, with D possibly being TRBD2 (7 bases). V lost 1 base, J lost 2 bases, and 12 bases lay in between. Per germline, CDR1 SEHNR and CDR2 FQNEAQ (reference sequence). This CDR3 has 15 amino acids. CDR3 bases: TGTGCCAGCAGCTTAGTGGGGGAGGGGGCCTACGAGCAGTACCTC. Its translation is CASSLVGEGAYEQYL.

This clonotype was observed a single time. A much larger clonotype is one base distant, so this may be a read error. The chain recombines TRBV12-3 or TRBV12-4 with TRBJ2-5; perhaps TRBD2 as D (5 bases). The CDR3 sequence is 15 residues long. As DNA, the CDR3 is TGTGCCAGCAGTTTGCTTAGCCCGGGGTTGGAGACCCAGCACTTC. Translation: CASSLLSPGLETQHF.

The chain is built from TRBV4-1 and TRBJ1-1, with D unclear. The CDR3 runs to 14 residues. Per germline, CDR1 MGHRA and CDR2 YSYEKL. V was pared by 1 base and J by 2 bases, with 8 bases between. CDR3 region: CASSQVHGNTEAFF. The CDR3 DNA sequence: TGCGCCAGCAGCCAAGTTCACGGCAACACTGAAGCTTTCTTT.

This clonotype was counted many times. The V and J genes are TRBV20-1 and TRBJ2-3; maybe TRBD1 (6 bases). Germline CDR1 is DFQATT and CDR2 is SNEGSKA (reference sequence). The CDR3 is 12 amino acids. Trimming pared 4 bases from V and 5 bases from J, leaving 10 bases between. The CDR3 protein is CSAKQGKDTQYF. In nucleotides, the CDR3 is TGCAGTGCTAAACAGGGAAAAGATACGCAGTATTTT.

With respect to this clonotype: A much larger clonotype is one base distant, so this may be a read error. This chain connects TRBV7-9 to TRBJ1-1; possible D gene TRBD1, 6 bases. Germline V gene data show CDR1 as SEHNR and CDR2 as FQNEAQ (reference sequence). V was pared by 7 bases and J by 0 bases, with 9 bases between. The CDR3 sequence is 13 residues long. In nucleotides, the CDR3 is TGTGCCAGCACGGGACACCTGAACACTGAAGCTTTCTTT. Its protein is CASTGHLNTEAFF. The whole variable domain, remainder taken from reference TRBV7-9 and TRBJ1-1, is DTGVSQNPRHKITKRGQNVTFRCDPISEHNRLYWYRQTLGQGPEFLTYFQNEAQLEKSRLLSDRFSAERPKGSFSTLEIQRTEQGDSAMYLCASTGHLNTEAFFGQGTRLTVV.

This clonotype was found many times. This sequence joins TRBV6-1 and TRBJ2-4; perhaps D is TRBD1 or TRBD2 (5 bases each). Trimming removed 1 base at V and 9 bases at J, with 10 bases between. The V gene's germline CDR1 is MNHNS and CDR2 SASEGT. This CDR3 is built from 13 residues. The CDR3, as DNA: TGTGCCAGCAGTGAAGTCGGGGCCCCCATTCAGTACTTC. Protein: CASSEVGAPIQYF.

This clonotype was seen many times. The chain links TRBV6-1 to TRBJ2-7; D gene unclear. V gave up 6 bases and J gave up 3 bases, with 18 bases separating them. This CDR3 spans 15 amino acids. Germline loops: CDR1 MNHNS, CDR2 SASEGT. CDR3 protein: CASSLGLPVFYEQYF. The CDR3 DNA is TGTGCCAGCAGCCTAGGGTTACCGGTGTTCTACGAGCAGTACTTC.

This clonotype came up a few times. The chain has TRBV7-7 and TRBJ2-1; 9 positions match TRBD1. Germline V gene lookup returns CDR1 SSHAT and CDR2 FNYEAQ (reference sequence). The CDR3 is 14 residues long. Losses at the gene ends were 2 bases for V and 8 bases for J; bases not matched to a gene: 4. CDR3 in amino acids: CASSLTGGHDEQFF. The CDR3 nucleotides are TGTGCCAGCAGCTTAACAGGGGGCCACGATGAGCAGTTCTTC.